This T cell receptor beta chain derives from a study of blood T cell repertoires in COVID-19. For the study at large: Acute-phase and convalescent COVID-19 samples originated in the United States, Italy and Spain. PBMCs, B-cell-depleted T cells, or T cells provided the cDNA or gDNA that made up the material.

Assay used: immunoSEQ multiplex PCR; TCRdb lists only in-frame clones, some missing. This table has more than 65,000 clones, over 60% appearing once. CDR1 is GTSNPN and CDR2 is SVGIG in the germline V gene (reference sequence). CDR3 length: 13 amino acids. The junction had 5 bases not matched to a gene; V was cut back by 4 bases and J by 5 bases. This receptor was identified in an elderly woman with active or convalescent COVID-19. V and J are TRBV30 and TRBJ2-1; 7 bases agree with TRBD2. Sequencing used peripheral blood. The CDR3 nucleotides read TGTGCCTGGACGGCTAGCGGAAACAATGAGCAGTTCTTC. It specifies CAWTASGNNEQFF.